This T cell receptor beta chain was observed in a study of cytomegalovirus exposure and HLA in healthy donors. Study-wide background: Both the 100 to 150 validation repertoires and the 600 to 700 first-cohort repertoires used the same platform, as reported by a later analysis. General study results and limits: Most TCR sequences were uncommon, yet certain public TCRs appeared in many donors.

A note on this clone: Antigen: not known.

V gave up 2 bases and J gave up 9 bases, with 17 bases separating them. CDR1 and CDR2 from the germline V gene are WSHSY and SAAADI. CDR3 length: 15 amino acids. Data came from immunoSEQ multiplex PCR; TCRdb stores just in-frame clones and leaves some out. Seen here are 120,000 to 150,000 clones, 70% to 90% observed once, and the top ten hold just over 8.5%. The sequence was collected from a young man in good health and CMV-seropositive. Sequenced sample: PBMCs. V is TRBV10-2 and J is TRBJ2-1, with a tentative D call TRBD2 (7 bases). CDR3 sequence: CASSESRGGLGEQFF. CDR3 nucleotides: TGCGCCAGCAGTGAGAGCAGGGGAGGGCTGGGTGAGCAGTTCTTC.